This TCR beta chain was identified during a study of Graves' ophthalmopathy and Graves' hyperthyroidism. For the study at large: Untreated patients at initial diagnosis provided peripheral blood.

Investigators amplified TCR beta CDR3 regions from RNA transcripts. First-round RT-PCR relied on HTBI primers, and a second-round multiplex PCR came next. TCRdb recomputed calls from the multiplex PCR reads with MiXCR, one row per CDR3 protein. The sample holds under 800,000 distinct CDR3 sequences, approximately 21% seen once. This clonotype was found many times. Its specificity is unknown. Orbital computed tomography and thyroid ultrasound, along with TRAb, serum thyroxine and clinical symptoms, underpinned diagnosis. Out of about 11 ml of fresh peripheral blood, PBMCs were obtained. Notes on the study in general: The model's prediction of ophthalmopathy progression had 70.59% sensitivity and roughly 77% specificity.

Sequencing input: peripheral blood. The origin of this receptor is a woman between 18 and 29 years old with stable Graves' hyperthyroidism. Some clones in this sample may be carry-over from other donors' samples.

The CDR3 reads CASRSGTGALNNSPLHF. The CDR3 nucleotides are TGTGCCAGCAGATCCGGGACAGGGGCGTTGAATAATTCACCCCTCCACTTT. The chain couples TRBV12-3 or TRBV12-4 to TRBJ1-6; 10 bases align to TRBD1. The V and J ends lost 6 bases and 5 bases, in that order; junction bases with no gene match: 10. This CDR3 contains 17 residues.